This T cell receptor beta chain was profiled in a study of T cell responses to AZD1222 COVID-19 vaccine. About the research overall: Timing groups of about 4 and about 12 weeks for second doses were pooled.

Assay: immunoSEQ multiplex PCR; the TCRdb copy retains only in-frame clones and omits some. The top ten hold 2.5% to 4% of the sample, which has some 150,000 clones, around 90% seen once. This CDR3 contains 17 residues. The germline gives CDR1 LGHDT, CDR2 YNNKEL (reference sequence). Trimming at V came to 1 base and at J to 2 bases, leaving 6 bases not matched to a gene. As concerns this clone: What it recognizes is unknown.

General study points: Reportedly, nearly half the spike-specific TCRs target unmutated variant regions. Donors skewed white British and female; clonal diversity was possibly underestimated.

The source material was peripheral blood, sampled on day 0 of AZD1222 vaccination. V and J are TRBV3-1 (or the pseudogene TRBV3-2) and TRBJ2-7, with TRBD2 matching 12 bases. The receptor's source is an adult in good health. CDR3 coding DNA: TGTGCCAGCAGCCAAGGACTAGCGGGGGTTCTGGCCTACGAGCAGTACTTC. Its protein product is CASSQGLAGVLAYEQYF.